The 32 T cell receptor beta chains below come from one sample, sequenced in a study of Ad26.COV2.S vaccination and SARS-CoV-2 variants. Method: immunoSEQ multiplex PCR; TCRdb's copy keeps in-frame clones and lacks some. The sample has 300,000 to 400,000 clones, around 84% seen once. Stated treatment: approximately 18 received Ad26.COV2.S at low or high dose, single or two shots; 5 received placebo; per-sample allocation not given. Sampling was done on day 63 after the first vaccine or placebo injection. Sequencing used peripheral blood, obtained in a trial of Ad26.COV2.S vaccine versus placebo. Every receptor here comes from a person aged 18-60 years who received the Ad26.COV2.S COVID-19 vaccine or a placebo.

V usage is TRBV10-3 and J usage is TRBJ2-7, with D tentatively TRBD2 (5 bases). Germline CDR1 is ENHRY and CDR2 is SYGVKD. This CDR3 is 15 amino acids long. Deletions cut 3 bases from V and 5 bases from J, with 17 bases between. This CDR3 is CAISDPTIMGNEQYF. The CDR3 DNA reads TGTGCCATCAGTGACCCGACTATTATGGGGAACGAGCAGTACTTC.

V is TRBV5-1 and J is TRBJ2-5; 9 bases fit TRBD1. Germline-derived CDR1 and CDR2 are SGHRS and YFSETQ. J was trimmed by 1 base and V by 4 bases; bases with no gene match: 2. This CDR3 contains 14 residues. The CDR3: CASSVGQGQETQYF. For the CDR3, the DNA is TGCGCCAGCAGCGTGGGACAGGGCCAAGAGACCCAGTACTTC. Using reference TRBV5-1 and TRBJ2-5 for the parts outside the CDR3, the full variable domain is KAGVTQTPRYLIKTRGQQVTLSCSPISGHRSVSWYQQTPGQGLQFLFEYFSETQRNKGNFPGRFSGRQFSNSRSEMNVSTLELGDSALYLCASSVGQGQETQYFGPGTRLLVL.

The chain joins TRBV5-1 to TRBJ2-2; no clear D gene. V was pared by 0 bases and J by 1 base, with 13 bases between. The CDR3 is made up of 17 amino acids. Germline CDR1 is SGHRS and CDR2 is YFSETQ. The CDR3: CASSLGLGSLNTGELFF. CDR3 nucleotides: TGCGCCAGCAGCTTGGGATTGGGAAGCTTGAACACCGGGGAGCTGTTTTTT.

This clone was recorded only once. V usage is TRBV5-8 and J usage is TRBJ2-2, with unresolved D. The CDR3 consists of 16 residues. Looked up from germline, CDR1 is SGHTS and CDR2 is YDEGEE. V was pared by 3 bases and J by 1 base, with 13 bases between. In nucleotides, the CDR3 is TGTGCCAGCAGCTCAACGGTCTTCCTGAACACCGGGGAGCTGTTTTTT. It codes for CASSSTVFLNTGELFF. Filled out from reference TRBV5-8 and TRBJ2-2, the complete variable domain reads EAGVTQSPTHLIKTRGQQATLRCSPISGHTSVYWYQQALGLGLQFLLWYDEGEERNRGNFPPRFSGRQFPNYSSELNVNALELEDSALYLCASSSTVFLNTGELFFGEGSRLTVL.

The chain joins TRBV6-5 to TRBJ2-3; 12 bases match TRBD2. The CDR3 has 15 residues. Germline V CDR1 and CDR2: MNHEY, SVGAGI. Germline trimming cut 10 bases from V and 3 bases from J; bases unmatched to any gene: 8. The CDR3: CANSLAGGWTDTQYF. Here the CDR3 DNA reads TGTGCCAACTCACTAGCGGGGGGATGGACAGATACGCAGTATTTT.

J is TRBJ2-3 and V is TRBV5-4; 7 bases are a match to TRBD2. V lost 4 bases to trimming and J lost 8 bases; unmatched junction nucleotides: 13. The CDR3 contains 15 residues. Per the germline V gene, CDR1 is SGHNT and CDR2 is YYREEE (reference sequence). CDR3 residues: CASSGEGAQWGTQYF. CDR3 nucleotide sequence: TGTGCCAGCAGCGGGGAGGGAGCCCAGTGGGGTACGCAGTATTTT.

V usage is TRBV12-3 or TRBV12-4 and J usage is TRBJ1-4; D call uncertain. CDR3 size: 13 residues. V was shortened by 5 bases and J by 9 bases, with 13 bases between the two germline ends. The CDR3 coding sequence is TGTGCCAGCAGTCTTACCGCGAGGCAAAAACTGTTTTTT. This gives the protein CASSLTARQKLFF.

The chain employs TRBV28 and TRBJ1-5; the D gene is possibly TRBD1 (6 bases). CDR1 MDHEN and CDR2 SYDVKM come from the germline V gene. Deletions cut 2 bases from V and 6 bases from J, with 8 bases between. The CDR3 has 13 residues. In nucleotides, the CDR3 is TGTGCCAGCAGTTTAGGGGGCAGTCAGCCCCAGCATTTT. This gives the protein CASSLGGSQPQHF.

In DNA form, the CDR3 reads TGTGCCAGCTCGACGACAGGGCAAAACACCGGGGAGCTGTTTTTT. Its translation is CASSTTGQNTGELFF. This chain connects TRBV18 to TRBJ2-2; TRBD1 agrees at 7 bases. There are 15 residues in the CDR3. Germline CDR1 reads KGHSH; CDR2 reads LQKENI. V shed 6 bases, J shed 2 bases, and the junction held 6 bases outside the gene matches.

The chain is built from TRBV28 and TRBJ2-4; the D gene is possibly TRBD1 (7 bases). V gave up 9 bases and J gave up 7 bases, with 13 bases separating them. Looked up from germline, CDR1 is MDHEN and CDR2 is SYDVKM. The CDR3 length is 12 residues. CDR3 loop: CASGGGTNIQYF. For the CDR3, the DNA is TGTGCCAGTGGAGGGGGCACGAACATTCAGTACTTC. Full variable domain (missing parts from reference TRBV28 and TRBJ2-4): DVKVTQSSRYLVKRTGEKVFLECVQDMDHENMFWYRQDPGLGLRLIYFSYDVKMKEKGDIPEGYSVSREKKERFSLILESASTNQTSMYLCASGGGTNIQYFGAGTRLSVL.

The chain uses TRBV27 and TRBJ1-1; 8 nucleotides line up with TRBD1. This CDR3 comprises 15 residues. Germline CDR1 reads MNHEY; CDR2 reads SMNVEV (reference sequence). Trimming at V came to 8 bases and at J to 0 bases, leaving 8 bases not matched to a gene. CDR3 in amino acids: CASGRQGQLNTEAFF. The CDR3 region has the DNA TGTGCCAGCGGCAGACAGGGGCAACTGAACACTGAAGCTTTCTTT.

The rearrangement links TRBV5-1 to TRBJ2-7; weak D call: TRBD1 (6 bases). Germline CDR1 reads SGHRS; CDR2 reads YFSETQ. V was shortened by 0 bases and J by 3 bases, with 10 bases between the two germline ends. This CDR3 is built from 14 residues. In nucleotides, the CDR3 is TGCGCCAGCAGCTTGGCCGGGACATACTACGAGCAGTACTTC. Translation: CASSLAGTYYEQYF.

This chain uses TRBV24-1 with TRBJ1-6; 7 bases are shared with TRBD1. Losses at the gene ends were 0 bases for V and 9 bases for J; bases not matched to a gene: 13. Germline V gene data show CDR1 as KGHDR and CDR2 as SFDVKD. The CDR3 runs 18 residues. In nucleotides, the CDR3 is TGTGCCACCAGTGATTTGAGGAGGGGGCCGGCGAGAGCTTCACCCCTCCACTTT. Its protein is CATSDLRRGPARASPLHF.

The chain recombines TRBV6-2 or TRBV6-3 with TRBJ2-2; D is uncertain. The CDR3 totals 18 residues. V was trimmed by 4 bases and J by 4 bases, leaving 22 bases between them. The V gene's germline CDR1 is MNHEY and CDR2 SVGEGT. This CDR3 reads CASSFPYLVTAVTGELFF. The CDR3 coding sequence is TGTGCCAGCAGTTTTCCCTACCTCGTAACCGCGGTCACCGGGGAGCTGTTTTTT.

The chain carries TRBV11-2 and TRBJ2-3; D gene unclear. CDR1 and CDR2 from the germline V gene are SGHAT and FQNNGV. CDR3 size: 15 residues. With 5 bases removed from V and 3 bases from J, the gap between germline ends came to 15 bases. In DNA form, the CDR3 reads TGTGCCAGCAGCCGTAGCCCCGAGAAGACAGATACGCAGTATTTT. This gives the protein CASSRSPEKTDTQYF.

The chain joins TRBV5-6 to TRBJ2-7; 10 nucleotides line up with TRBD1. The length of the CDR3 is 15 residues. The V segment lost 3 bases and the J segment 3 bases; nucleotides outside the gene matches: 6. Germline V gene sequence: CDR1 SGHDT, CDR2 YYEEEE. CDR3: CASSSTGGSGYEQYF. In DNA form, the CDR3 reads TGTGCCAGCAGCTCGACAGGGGGCAGTGGCTACGAGCAGTACTTC.

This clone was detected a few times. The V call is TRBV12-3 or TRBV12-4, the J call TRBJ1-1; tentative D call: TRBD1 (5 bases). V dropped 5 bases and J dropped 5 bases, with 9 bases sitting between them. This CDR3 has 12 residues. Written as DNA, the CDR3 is TGTGCCAGCAGTCCACGGGGGACTGAAGCTTTCTTT. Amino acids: CASSPRGTEAFF.

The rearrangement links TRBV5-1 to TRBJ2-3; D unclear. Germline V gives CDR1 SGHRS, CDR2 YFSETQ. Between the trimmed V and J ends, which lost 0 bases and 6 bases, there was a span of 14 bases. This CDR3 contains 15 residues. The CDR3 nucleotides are TGCGCCAGCAGCTTGGCCGAGCTCTTCGGGGATACGCAGTATTTT. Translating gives CASSLAELFGDTQYF.

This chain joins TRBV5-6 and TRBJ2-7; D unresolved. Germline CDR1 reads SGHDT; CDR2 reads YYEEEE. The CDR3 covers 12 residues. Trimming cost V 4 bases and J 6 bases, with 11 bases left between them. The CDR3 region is CASSVNVGEQYF. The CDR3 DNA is TGTGCCAGCAGCGTAAACGTCGGCGAGCAGTACTTC.

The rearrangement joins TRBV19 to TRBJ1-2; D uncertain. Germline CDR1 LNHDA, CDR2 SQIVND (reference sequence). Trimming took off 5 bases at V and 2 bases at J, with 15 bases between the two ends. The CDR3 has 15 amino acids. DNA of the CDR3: TGTGCCAGTAGTCCTTCCGGGTCCCTAAACTATGGCTACACCTTC. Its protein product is CASSPSGSLNYGYTF.

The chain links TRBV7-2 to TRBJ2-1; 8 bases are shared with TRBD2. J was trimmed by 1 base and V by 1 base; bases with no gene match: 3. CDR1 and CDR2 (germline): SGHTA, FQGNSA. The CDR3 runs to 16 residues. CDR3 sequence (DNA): TGTGCCAGCAGCTTAGGAGCGGGGGAGTCCTACAATGAGCAGTTCTTC. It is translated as CASSLGAGESYNEQFF. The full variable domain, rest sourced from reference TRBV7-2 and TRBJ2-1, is GAGVSQSPSNKVTEKGKDVELRCDPISGHTALYWYRQSLGQGLEFLIYFQGNSAPDKSGLPSDRFSAERTGGSVSTLTIQRTQQEDSAVYLCASSLGAGESYNEQFFGPGTRLTVL.

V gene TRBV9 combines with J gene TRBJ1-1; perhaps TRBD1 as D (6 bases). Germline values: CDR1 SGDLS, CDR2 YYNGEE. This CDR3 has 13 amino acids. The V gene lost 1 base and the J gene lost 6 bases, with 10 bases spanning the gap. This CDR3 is CASSVQGHAEAFF. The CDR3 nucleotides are TGTGCCAGCAGCGTACAGGGGCACGCTGAAGCTTTCTTT. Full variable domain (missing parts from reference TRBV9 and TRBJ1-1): DSGVTQTPKHLITATGQRVTLRCSPRSGDLSVYWYQQSLDQGLQFLIQYYNGEERAKGNILERFSAQQFPDLHSELNLSSLELGDSALYFCASSVQGHAEAFFGQGTRLTVV.

The CDR3: CASSFSGVNTEAFF. The CDR3 DNA reads TGCGCCAGCAGCTTTTCAGGGGTGAACACTGAAGCTTTCTTT. The V and J genes are TRBV5-1 and TRBJ1-1; D is possibly TRBD1 (6 bases). Germline loops: CDR1 SGHRS, CDR2 YFSETQ. V lost 2 bases to trimming and J lost 0 bases, with 8 bases between them. The CDR3 consists of 14 residues.

CDR3: CASSLGGGGARVGQYF. The CDR3 nucleotides are TGTGCCAGCAGCTTAGGGGGAGGGGGCGCCCGGGTGGGGCAGTACTTC. The chain uses TRBV11-2 and TRBJ2-7; D is possibly TRBD1 or TRBD2 (7 bases each). V was pared by 1 base and J by 9 bases, with 22 bases between. This CDR3 has 16 amino acids. Germline V gene data show CDR1 as SGHAT and CDR2 as FQNNGV.

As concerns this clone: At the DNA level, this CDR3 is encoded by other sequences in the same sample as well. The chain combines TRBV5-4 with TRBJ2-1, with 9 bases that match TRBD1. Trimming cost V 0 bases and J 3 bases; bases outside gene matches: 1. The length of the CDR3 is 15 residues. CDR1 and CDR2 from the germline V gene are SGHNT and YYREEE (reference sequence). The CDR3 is CASSLGQGVYNEQFF. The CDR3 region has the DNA TGTGCCAGCAGCTTGGGACAGGGGGTCTACAATGAGCAGTTCTTC.

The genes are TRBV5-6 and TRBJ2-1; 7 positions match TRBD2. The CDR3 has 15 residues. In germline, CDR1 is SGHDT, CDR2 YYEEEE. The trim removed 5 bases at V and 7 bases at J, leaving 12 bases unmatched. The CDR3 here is CASRAFWRERNEQFF. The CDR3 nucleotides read TGTGCCAGCAGGGCTTTTTGGCGGGAGAGAAATGAGCAGTTCTTC.

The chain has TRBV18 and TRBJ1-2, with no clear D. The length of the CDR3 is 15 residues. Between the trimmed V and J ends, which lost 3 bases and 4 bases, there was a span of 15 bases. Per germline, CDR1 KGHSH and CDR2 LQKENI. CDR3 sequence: CASSPTLRGLYGYTF. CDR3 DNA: TGTGCCAGCTCACCTACGTTGCGCGGGCTCTATGGCTACACCTTC.

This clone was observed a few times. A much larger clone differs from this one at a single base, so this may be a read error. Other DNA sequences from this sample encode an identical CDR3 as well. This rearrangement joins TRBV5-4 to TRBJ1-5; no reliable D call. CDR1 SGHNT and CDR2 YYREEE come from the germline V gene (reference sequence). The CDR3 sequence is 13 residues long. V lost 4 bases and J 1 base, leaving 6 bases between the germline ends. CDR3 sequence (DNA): TGTGCCAGCAGCCTGGACAGCAATCAGCCCCAGCATTTT. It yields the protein CASSLDSNQPQHF.

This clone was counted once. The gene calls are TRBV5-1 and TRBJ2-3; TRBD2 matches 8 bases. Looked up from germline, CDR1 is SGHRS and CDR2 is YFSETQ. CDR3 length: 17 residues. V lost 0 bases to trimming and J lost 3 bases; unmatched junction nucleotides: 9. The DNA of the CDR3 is TGCGCCAGCAGCTTGGGAGGGTCGGGACTAGTGACAGATACGCAGTATTTT. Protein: CASSLGGSGLVTDTQYF.

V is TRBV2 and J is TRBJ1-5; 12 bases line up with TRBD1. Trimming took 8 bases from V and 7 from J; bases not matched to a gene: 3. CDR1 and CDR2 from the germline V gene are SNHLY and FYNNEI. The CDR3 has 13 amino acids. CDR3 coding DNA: TGTGCCAGCTGGGACAGGGGGCTACAGCCCCAGCATTTT. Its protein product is CASWDRGLQPQHF.

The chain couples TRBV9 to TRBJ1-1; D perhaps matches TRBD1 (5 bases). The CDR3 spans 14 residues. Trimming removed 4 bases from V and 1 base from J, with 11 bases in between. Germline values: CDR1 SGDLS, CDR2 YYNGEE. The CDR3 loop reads CASSFRQSNTEAFF. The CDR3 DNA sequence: TGTGCCAGCAGCTTCCGACAGTCGAACACTGAAGCTTTCTTT.

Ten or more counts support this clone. As DNA, the CDR3 is TGTGCCAGCAGCCTAAAACAGGGGATGAATGAAAAACTGTTTTTT. Residues: CASSLKQGMNEKLFF. The chain carries TRBV7-8 and TRBJ1-4; TRBD1 matches 7 bases. Germline V gene lookup returns CDR1 SGHVS and CDR2 FQNEAQ. J was trimmed by 5 bases and V by 5 bases; bases with no gene match: 8. The CDR3 runs to 15 residues.